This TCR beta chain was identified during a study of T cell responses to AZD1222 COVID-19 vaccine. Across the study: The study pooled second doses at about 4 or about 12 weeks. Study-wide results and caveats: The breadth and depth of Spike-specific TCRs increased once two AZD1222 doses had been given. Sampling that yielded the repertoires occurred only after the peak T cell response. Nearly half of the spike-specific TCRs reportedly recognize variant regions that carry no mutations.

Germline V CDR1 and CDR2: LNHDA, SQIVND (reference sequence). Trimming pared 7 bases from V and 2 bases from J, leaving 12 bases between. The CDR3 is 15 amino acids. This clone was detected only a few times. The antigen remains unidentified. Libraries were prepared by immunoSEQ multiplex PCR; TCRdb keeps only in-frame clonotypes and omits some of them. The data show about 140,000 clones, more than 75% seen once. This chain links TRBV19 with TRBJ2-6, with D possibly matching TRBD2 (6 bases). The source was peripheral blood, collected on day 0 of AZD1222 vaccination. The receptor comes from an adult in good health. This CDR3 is CASKEGAAGANVLTF. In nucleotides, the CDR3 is TGTGCCAGTAAGGAGGGAGCAGCTGGGGCCAACGTCCTGACTTTC.